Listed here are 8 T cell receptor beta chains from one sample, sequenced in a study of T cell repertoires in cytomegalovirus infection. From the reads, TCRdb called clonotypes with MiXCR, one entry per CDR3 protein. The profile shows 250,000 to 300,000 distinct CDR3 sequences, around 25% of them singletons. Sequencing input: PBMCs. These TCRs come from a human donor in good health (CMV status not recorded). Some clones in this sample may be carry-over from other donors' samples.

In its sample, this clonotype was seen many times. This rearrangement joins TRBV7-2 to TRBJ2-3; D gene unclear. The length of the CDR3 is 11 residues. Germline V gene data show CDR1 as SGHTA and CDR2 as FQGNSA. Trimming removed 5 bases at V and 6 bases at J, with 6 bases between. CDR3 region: CASSNTDTQYF. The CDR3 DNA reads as TGTGCCAGCAGCAATACTGATACGCAGTATTTT.

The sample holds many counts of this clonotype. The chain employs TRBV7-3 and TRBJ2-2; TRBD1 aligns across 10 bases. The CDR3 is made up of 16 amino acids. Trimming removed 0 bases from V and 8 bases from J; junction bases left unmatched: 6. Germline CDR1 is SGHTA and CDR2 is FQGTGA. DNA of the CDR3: TGTGCCAGCAGCTTAACCGGGACAGGGGTCCAAGGGGAGCTGTTTTTT. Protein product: CASSLTGTGVQGELFF.

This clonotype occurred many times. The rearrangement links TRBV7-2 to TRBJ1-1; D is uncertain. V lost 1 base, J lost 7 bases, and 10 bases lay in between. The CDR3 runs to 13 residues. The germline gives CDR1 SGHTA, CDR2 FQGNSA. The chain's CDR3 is CASSLESSVEAFF. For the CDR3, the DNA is TGTGCCAGCAGCTTAGAGTCGTCAGTTGAAGCTTTCTTT.

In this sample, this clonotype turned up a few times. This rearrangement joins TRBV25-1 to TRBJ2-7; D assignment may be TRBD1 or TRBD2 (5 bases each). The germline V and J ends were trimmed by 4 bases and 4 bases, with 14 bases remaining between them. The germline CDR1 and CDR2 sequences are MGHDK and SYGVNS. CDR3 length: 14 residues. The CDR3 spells CASSALLGRYEQYF. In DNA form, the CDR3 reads TGTGCCAGCAGTGCCTTGTTGGGACGGTACGAGCAGTACTTC.

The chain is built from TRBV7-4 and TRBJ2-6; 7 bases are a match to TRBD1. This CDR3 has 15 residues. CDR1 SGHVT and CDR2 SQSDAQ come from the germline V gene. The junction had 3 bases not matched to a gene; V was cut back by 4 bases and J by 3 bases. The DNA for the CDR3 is TGTGCCAGCAGCTCAGGGGGATTTGGGGCCAACGTCCTGACTTTC. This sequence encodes CASSSGGFGANVLTF.

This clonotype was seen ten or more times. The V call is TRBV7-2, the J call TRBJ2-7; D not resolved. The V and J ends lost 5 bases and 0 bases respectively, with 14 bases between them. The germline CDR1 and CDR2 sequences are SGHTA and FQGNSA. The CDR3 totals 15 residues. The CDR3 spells CASSRPGLSSYEQYF. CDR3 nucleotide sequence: TGTGCCAGCAGCCGGCCGGGCCTCAGCTCCTACGAGCAGTACTTC.

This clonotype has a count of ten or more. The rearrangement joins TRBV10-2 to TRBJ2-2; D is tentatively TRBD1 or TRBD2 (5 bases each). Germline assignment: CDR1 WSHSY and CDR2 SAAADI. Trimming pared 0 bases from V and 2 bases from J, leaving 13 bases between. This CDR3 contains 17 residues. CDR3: CASSESTGPINTGELFF. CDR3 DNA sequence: TGCGCCAGCAGTGAGTCGACGGGACCAATCAACACCGGGGAGCTGTTTTTT.

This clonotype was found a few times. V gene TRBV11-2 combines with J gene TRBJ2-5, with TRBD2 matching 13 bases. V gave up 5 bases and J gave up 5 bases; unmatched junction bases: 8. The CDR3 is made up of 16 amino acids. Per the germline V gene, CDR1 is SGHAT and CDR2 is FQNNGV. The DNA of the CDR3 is TGTGCCAGCAGCCGGACTAGCGGGAGTCGGTGGGAGACCCAGTACTTC. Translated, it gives CASSRTSGSRWETQYF.